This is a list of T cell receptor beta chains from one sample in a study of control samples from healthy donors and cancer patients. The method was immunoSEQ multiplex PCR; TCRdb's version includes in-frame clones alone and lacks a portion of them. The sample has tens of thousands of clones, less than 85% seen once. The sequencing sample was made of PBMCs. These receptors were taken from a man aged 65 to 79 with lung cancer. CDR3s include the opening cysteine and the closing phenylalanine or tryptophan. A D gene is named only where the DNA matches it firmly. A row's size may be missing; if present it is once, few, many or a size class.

CDR3 protein: CATSDLGQGDDTGELFF; CDR3 DNA: TGTGCCACCAGTGATTTAGGGCAGGGGGATGACACCGGGGAGCTGTTTTTT; D gene: TRBD1; J gene: TRBJ2-2; V gene: TRBV24-1; clone size: .
CDR3 protein: CASSFPGGSTDTQYF; CDR3 DNA: TGCGCCAGCAGCTTCCCGGGGGGGAGCACAGATACGCAGTATTTT; D gene: TRBD2; J gene: TRBJ2-3; V gene: TRBV5-1; clone size: .
CDR3 protein: CASSSTGVGTNEKLFF; CDR3 DNA: TGTGCCAGCAGCTCGACAGGGGTAGGAACTAATGAAAAACTGTTTTTT; D gene: TRBD1; J gene: TRBJ1-4; V gene: TRBV5-6; clone size: .
CDR3 protein: CASSLGGTGTGNTIYF; CDR3 DNA: TGCGCCAGCAGCTTGGGCGGAACCGGGACTGGAAACACCATATATTTT; D gene: .; J gene: TRBJ1-3; V gene: TRBV5-1; clone size: .
CDR3 protein: CASSSLTGMSTEAFF; CDR3 DNA: TGCGCCAGCAGCTCCCTGACAGGAATGAGCACTGAAGCTTTCTTT; D gene: .; J gene: TRBJ1-1; V gene: TRBV5-1; clone size: .
CDR3 protein: CSAKRGAGDNSPLHF; CDR3 DNA: TGCAGCGCCAAACGGGGTGCAGGGGATAATTCACCCCTCCACTTT; D gene: .; J gene: TRBJ1-6; V gene: TRBV29-1; clone size: .
CDR3 protein: CASSLEGRYNSPLHF; CDR3 DNA: TGTGCCAGCAGCTTAGAGGGACGGTATAATTCACCCCTCCACTTT; D gene: .; J gene: TRBJ1-6; V gene: TRBV11-2; clone size: .
CDR3 protein: CASSQTGSYEQYF; CDR3 DNA: TGTGCCAGCAGTCAGACTGGATCCTACGAGCAGTACTTC; D gene: .; J gene: TRBJ2-7; V gene: TRBV6-5; clone size: .
CDR3 protein: CASSKASFTDTQYF; CDR3 DNA: TGCGCCAGCAGCAAGGCCTCCTTCACAGATACGCAGTATTTT; D gene: .; J gene: TRBJ2-3; V gene: TRBV5-1; clone size: .
CDR3 protein: CASIPITGTQETQYF; CDR3 DNA: TGTGCCAGCATTCCGATTACAGGGACCCAAGAGACCCAGTACTTC; D gene: .; J gene: TRBJ2-5; V gene: TRBV6-6; clone size: .
CDR3 protein: CASSAGSTGRSYEQYF; CDR3 DNA: TGTGCCAGCAGCGCCGGGTCTACAGGGCGCTCCTACGAGCAGTACTTC; D gene: .; J gene: TRBJ2-7; V gene: TRBV7-9; clone size: once
CDR3 protein: CASLRHQPYEQYF; CDR3 DNA: TGTGCCAGCCTTCGACATCAACCCTACGAGCAGTACTTC; D gene: .; J gene: TRBJ2-7; V gene: TRBV6-5; clone size: .
CDR3 protein: CASSNPFPSSGVCNEQFF; CDR3 DNA: TGTGCCAGCAGCAATCCCTTCCCCTCTAGCGGGGTATGTAATGAGCAGTTCTTC; D gene: .; J gene: TRBJ2-1; V gene: TRBV21-1; clone size: .
CDR3 protein: CASSYGSPSNTGELFF; CDR3 DNA: TGTGCCAGCAGTTATGGGAGCCCCTCGAACACCGGGGAGCTGTTTTTT; D gene: .; J gene: TRBJ2-2; V gene: TRBV6-5; clone size: .